Listed below are T cell receptor beta chains from one sample, sequenced in a study of CD8 T cells in ankylosing spondylitis. TCRdb reprocessed the 5' RACE reads via MiXCR and lists one record per CDR3 protein. This sample has about 260,000 distinct CDR3 sequences, with over 15% found just once. The specimen was blood, either unsorted or a sorted T cell fraction (not recorded which). The receptors shown here come from a male donor with ankylosing spondylitis or in good health (not recorded which). Both conserved end residues are part of each CDR3. Fields, in order: CDR3 DNA, CDR3 protein, D gene, J gene, V gene, clone size. A D gene is named only where the DNA matches it firmly. The size entry is marked missing in some rows and otherwise reads once, few, many or a size class.

TGCAGTGCTACCGGGACAGTGAACACTGAAGCTTTCTTT,CSATGTVNTEAFF,TRBD1,TRBJ1-1,TRBV20-1,few
TGTGCCAGCAGCCAAATCGGGAGCCAATACACAGATACGCAGTATTTT,CASSQIGSQYTDTQYF,-,TRBJ2-3,TRBV7-2,-
TGTGCCAGCAGTTTATGGCACGGGGAGCTGTTTTTT,CASSLWHGELFF,-,TRBJ2-2,TRBV28,many
TGTGCCAGCTCACCCCCTCGGGACAGCACTGAAGCTTTCTTT,CASSPPRDSTEAFF,TRBD1,TRBJ1-1,TRBV18,few
TGTGCCAGCAGTGAGGCCCCGGAGGATACGCAGTATTTT,CASSEAPEDTQYF,-,TRBJ2-3,TRBV6-4,many
TGTGCCAGCAGTTCTAGCGGGGGTATTGAGCAGTTCTTC,CASSSSGGIEQFF,TRBD2,TRBJ2-1,TRBV12-3/TRBV12-4,-
TGCAGCGTTGGCTACAGGAGGAACACTGAAGCTTTCTTT,CSVGYRRNTEAFF,-,TRBJ1-1,TRBV29-1,few
TGCGCCAGCAGCTTGGGGGCGGCAGGGGGTGAACAAGAGACCCAGTACTTC,CASSLGAAGGEQETQYF,TRBD1,TRBJ2-5,TRBV5-1,few
TGTGCCAGCAGTCTAAGAGGGACACCTAGCACAGATACGCAGTATTTT,CASSLRGTPSTDTQYF,-,TRBJ2-3,TRBV7-3,few
TGCAGTGCTAGAGGTGGCAGGAGTACCGGGACCCAGTACTTC,CSARGGRSTGTQYF,-,TRBJ2-5,TRBV20-1,-
TGCGCCAGCAGCCCCGGACTAGCGGGAGTGGATACGCAGTATTTT,CASSPGLAGVDTQYF,TRBD2,TRBJ2-3,TRBV5-1,few
TGTGCCAGCAGCTTAGCGATAGGCAAGAACACTGAAGCTTTCTTT,CASSLAIGKNTEAFF,-,TRBJ1-1,TRBV7-9,-
TGTGCCAGCACCCCCTACGGCGCTTACCAAGAGACCCAGTACTTC,CASTPYGAYQETQYF,-,TRBJ2-5,TRBV28,few
TGTGCCAGCAGTTACTCGTTCAGGGCCCTGAACACTGAAGCTTTCTTT,CASSYSFRALNTEAFF,-,TRBJ1-1,TRBV6-5,-
TGTGCCAGCAGTGGCCGGGCAGGGAGCGGCAATCAGCCCCAGCATTTT,CASSGRAGSGNQPQHF,-,TRBJ1-5,TRBV6-1,-
TGCAGCGTTGGAGACCACCCCGGACGGGAGACCCAGTACTTC,CSVGDHPGRETQYF,-,TRBJ2-5,TRBV29-1,-
TGCAGTGCTAGAGGGTGGGGGGGATTCGACAATGAGCAGTTCTTC,CSARGWGGFDNEQFF,TRBD2,TRBJ2-1,TRBV20-1,few
TGTGCCAGCAGCCCCCTGGGGGCTCACTTAACTAACTATGGCTACACCTTC,CASSPLGAHLTNYGYTF,-,TRBJ1-2,TRBV12-3/TRBV12-4,few
TGTGCCAGCAAGATTGAGCGGGGGAACACCGGGGAGCTGTTTTTT,CASKIERGNTGELFF,TRBD2,TRBJ2-2,TRBV6-1,-
TGTGCCAGCAGCTTAACAGGCTCCGGGAGGGGTCAAGAGACCCAGTACTTC,CASSLTGSGRGQETQYF,TRBD2,TRBJ2-5,TRBV7-3,-
TGTGCCATCAGTGTTGCGACAGGTTTAGGGGCCAAAAACATTCAGTACTTC,CAISVATGLGAKNIQYF,-,TRBJ2-4,TRBV10-3,few
TGCAGTGCTAGATATACTAGCGGGAGGGTTAACAATGAGCAGTTCTTC,CSARYTSGRVNNEQFF,TRBD2,TRBJ2-1,TRBV20-1,few
TGTGCCAGCAGTTTAACGGAGCCAGGGACAGCTTTCTTT,CASSLTEPGTAFF,-,TRBJ1-1,TRBV12-3/TRBV12-4,many
TGTGCCAGCAGCTCAGGAACTAGAAACACCATATATTTT,CASSSGTRNTIYF,-,TRBJ1-3,TRBV7-2,-
TGTGCCAGCACGGCCCGTGACTCCTATAATTCACCCCTCCACTTT,CASTARDSYNSPLHF,-,TRBJ1-6,TRBV2,few
TGTGCCAGCAGTGACAAGAATCAGCCCCAGCATTTT,CASSDKNQPQHF,-,TRBJ1-5,TRBV12-3/TRBV12-4,-
TGCAGTGCTAGAGGTGGGACATACAATCAGCCCCAGCATTTT,CSARGGTYNQPQHF,-,TRBJ1-5,TRBV20-1,many
TGTGCCAGCAGCTTAGATTGGCGGGGAACTGAAGCTTTCTTT,CASSLDWRGTEAFF,-,TRBJ1-1,TRBV11-2,-
TGTGCCAGCAGTAGAAGACAGAACTATGGCTACACCTTC,CASSRRQNYGYTF,-,TRBJ1-2,TRBV12-3/TRBV12-4,many
TGCAGTGCTGGAAAGACAGGATCCGATACGCAGTATTTT,CSAGKTGSDTQYF,-,TRBJ2-3,TRBV20-1,many
TGCGCCAGCAGCTCCGGAGGGGGGGATGGCTACACCTTC,CASSSGGGDGYTF,-,TRBJ1-2,TRBV5-1,few
TGTGCCAGCAGCGAGGGACAGGGGGTAACAGATACGCAGTATTTT,CASSEGQGVTDTQYF,TRBD1,TRBJ2-3,TRBV7-9,-
TGTGCCAGCAGCTTGAGCAGGGGTAGCACAGATACGCAGTATTTT,CASSLSRGSTDTQYF,-,TRBJ2-3,TRBV5-5,few
TGTGCCAGCATGGGGATCTTGAACACTGAAGCTTTCTTT,CASMGILNTEAFF,-,TRBJ1-1,TRBV21-1,few
TGCGCCAGCAGCTTGGGTCGGACAGACTACAATGAGCAGTTCTTC,CASSLGRTDYNEQFF,-,TRBJ2-1,TRBV5-1,-